What follows describes a single TCR beta chain. This sample stems from a study of patients and donors after allogeneic stem cell transplantation. This CDR3 comprises 15 residues. V was clipped by 2 bases and J by 3 bases; unmatched bases: 7. Germline CDR1 and CDR2: MNHEY and SVGAGI. TCRdb ran MiXCR on the RT-PCR reads and lists one entry per CDR3 protein. The sample holds 920,000 or so distinct CDR3 sequences, roughly 18% seen once. This receptor was obtained from a human donor who was either an allogeneic HSCT recipient or a stem cell or donor lymphocyte infusion donor (not recorded which). It is not recorded whose cells these are; they may come from a transplant donor. The rearrangement links TRBV6-5 to TRBJ2-7; 7 positions agree with TRBD1. The sequenced sample was blood, either unsorted or a sorted T cell fraction (not recorded which). Here the CDR3 reads CASSYRTTGSYEQYF. In DNA, the CDR3 is TGTGCCAGCAGTTACCGTACGACAGGGAGCTACGAGCAGTACTTC.